Shown below are 3 T cell receptor beta chains from a single sample sequenced in a study of Ad26.COV2.S vaccination and SARS-CoV-2 variants. Treatment defined: around 19 received Ad26.COV2.S at low or high dose, single or two shots; five or six received placebo; per-sample allocation not given. Sampling was done on day 63 after the first vaccine or placebo injection. Using immunoSEQ multiplex PCR, the repertoire was profiled, and TCRdb retains in-frame clones only, with some absent. The table lists around 450,000 clones, 85% to 90% of them singletons. The source material was peripheral blood, sampled in a trial of Ad26.COV2.S vaccine versus placebo. The receptors were sampled from a person between 18 and 65 years old who received the Ad26.COV2.S COVID-19 vaccine or a placebo.

The chain couples TRBV7-2 to TRBJ2-5; 9 bases agree with TRBD2. CDR3 size: 16 residues. CDR1 and CDR2 (germline): SGHTA, FQGNSA. V trimming: 5 bases; J trimming: 4 bases; junction bases outside the gene matches: 11. CDR3 loop: CASSPDPGLAGETQYF. As DNA, the CDR3 is TGTGCCAGCAGCCCCGACCCGGGACTAGCAGGAGAGACCCAGTACTTC.

The chain employs TRBV9 and TRBJ1-3; D is perhaps TRBD1 (5 bases). V was trimmed by 3 bases and J by 3 bases, leaving 19 bases between them. Germline V gene lookup returns CDR1 SGDLS and CDR2 YYNGEE. The CDR3 runs 17 residues. CDR3 nucleotide sequence: TGTGCCAGCAGCGAGGGAGGGACTCGTAGTTTTGGAAACACCATATATTTT. It codes for CASSEGGTRSFGNTIYF.

This chain connects TRBV6-1 to TRBJ1-6; no clear D. The germline gives CDR1 MNHNS, CDR2 SASEGT. V dropped 3 bases and J dropped 8 bases, with 17 bases sitting between them. This CDR3 is built from 16 residues. The CDR3 protein is CASSEVRSLQYSPLHF. As DNA, the CDR3 is TGTGCCAGCAGTGAGGTTAGATCCCTGCAGTATTCACCCCTCCACTTT.